The 18 T cell receptor beta chains below come from one sample, sequenced in a study of shared clonotypes between healthy human individuals. The table came from immunoSEQ multiplex PCR; TCRdb's copy has only in-frame clones and leaves some out. Seen here are 850,000 to 1,200,000 clones, approximately 70% observed once, and the top ten hold around 1.4%. The sample comprised memory CD4+ T cells sorted from blood. Indicated subset: CD45RA-negative fraction. These receptors were taken from a man between 18 and 29 years old in good health.

The chain recombines TRBV6-1 with TRBJ2-7; D tentatively reads TRBD1 or TRBD2 (5 bases each). Trimming took off 4 bases at V and 0 bases at J, with 22 bases between the two ends. This CDR3 has 18 amino acids. Per the germline V gene, CDR1 is MNHNS and CDR2 is SASEGT. The CDR3 sequence: CASSGQGLGPVISYEQYF. In nucleotides, the CDR3 is TGTGCCAGCAGTGGCCAAGGGCTGGGACCGGTGATCTCCTACGAGCAGTACTTC.

V usage is TRBV20-1 and J usage is TRBJ1-2; 7 nucleotides match TRBD1. V was clipped by 6 bases and J by 6 bases; unmatched bases: 4. CDR3 length equals 11 residues. The germline gives CDR1 DFQATT, CDR2 SNEGSKA (reference sequence). CDR3 region: CSAIGGHGYTF. DNA of the CDR3: TGCAGTGCGATAGGGGGCCATGGCTACACCTTC.

The chain couples TRBV7-9 to TRBJ1-2; a weak D match, TRBD1 (6 bases). Germline CDR1 reads SEHNR; CDR2 reads FQNEAQ (reference sequence). The V end was cut by 5 bases, the J end by 9 bases, with 19 bases between. The CDR3 loop spans 14 amino acids. The CDR3, as DNA: TGTGCCAGCAGCCCTCACCCGGACAGTTTACGCTACACCTTC. This encodes CASSPHPDSLRYTF.

The CDR3 is CATSPGGGGGNSPLHF. In DNA form, the CDR3 reads TGTGCCACCAGCCCCGGAGGGGGAGGGGGGAATTCACCCCTCCACTTT. The chain is built from TRBV15 and TRBJ1-6; tentative D call: TRBD1 (6 bases). Germline CDR1 LNHNV, CDR2 YYDKDF (reference sequence). The V end was cut by 5 bases, the J end by 7 bases, with 18 bases between. This CDR3 spans 16 amino acids.

This chain joins TRBV10-1 and TRBJ1-2; D call uncertain. Germline V lookup: CDR1 WNHNN, CDR2 SYGVQD (reference sequence). CDR3 length equals 13 residues. The V gene lost 0 bases and the J gene lost 4 bases, with 6 bases spanning the gap. The DNA for the CDR3 is TGCGCCAGCAGTGAGTCTCACAGCTATGGCTACACCTTC. It translates to CASSESHSYGYTF.

J is TRBJ2-7 and V is TRBV7-2; TRBD1 might be the D (6 bases). The ends were cut back, 6 bases at V and 0 bases at J, with 18 bases in the middle. CDR3 length equals 16 residues. From germline, CDR1 is SGHTA and CDR2 FQGNSA. The CDR3 nucleotides are TGTGCCAGCAGTCCACTCACCGGGACAAACTCCTACGAGCAGTACTTC. Its translation: CASSPLTGTNSYEQYF.

To note about this clone: Other DNA sequences of this sample code for an identical CDR3. The rearrangement uses TRBV30 and TRBJ2-3, with TRBD1 identical over 8 bases. Germline assignment: CDR1 GTSNPN and CDR2 SVGIG (reference sequence). CDR3 length: 14 amino acids. J was trimmed by 2 bases and V by 2 bases; bases with no gene match: 3. The CDR3: CAWSTGGSTDTQYF. In DNA, the CDR3 is TGTGCCTGGAGTACAGGGGGGTCCACAGATACGCAGTATTTT.

This sequence joins TRBV28 and TRBJ1-1, with D perhaps TRBD1 (5 bases). This CDR3 has 16 residues. Germline V gene lookup returns CDR1 MDHEN and CDR2 SYDVKM. Trimming took off 5 bases at V and 5 bases at J, with 21 bases between the two ends. The DNA for the CDR3 is TGTGCCAGCAGTCTACCCCGGACAAACCGTGGGACTGAAGCTTTCTTT. Residues: CASSLPRTNRGTEAFF.

As DNA, the CDR3 is TGTGCCATCAGTGAACGAACAGGGGGAAATGAAAAACTGTTTTTT. This gives the protein CAISERTGGNEKLFF. The genes are TRBV10-3 and TRBJ1-4, with 8 bases matching TRBD1. Germline V lookup: CDR1 ENHRY, CDR2 SYGVKD. The CDR3 loop spans 15 amino acids. Trimming at V came to 3 bases and at J to 5 bases, leaving 5 bases not matched to a gene.

This sequence joins TRBV6-1 and TRBJ1-2; 8 bases fit TRBD1. From germline, CDR1 is MNHNS and CDR2 SASEGT. The V segment lost 4 bases and the J segment 3 bases; nucleotides outside the gene matches: 16. The CDR3 sequence is 18 residues long. The CDR3 DNA reads TGTGCCAGCAGTGTGGGAGGGCAGGGGGCGCGTAATTACTATGGCTACACCTTC. It is translated as CASSVGGQGARNYYGYTF.

Only a few counts were recorded for this clone. Other DNA sequences of this sample code for an identical CDR3. The chain links TRBV5-4 to TRBJ2-5; perhaps TRBD2 as D (7 bases). The CDR3 spans 14 residues. Germline V lookup: CDR1 SGHNT, CDR2 YYREEE (reference sequence). The ends were cut back, 4 bases at V and 3 bases at J, with 13 bases in the middle. As DNA, the CDR3 is TGTGCCAGCAGCCTCGGGGGGCGAGAAGAGACCCAGTACTTC. It yields the protein CASSLGGREETQYF.

The chain links TRBV2 to TRBJ1-2, with D uncertain. Trimming pared 5 bases from V and 5 bases from J, leaving 9 bases between. CDR3 length: 12 residues. Germline CDR1 and CDR2: SNHLY and FYNNEI. The CDR3 DNA sequence: TGTGCCAGCAGTTTCCGGGAGTATGGCTACACCTTC. Its translation: CASSFREYGYTF. The full variable domain, rest sourced from reference TRBV2 and TRBJ1-2, is EPEVTQTPSHQVTQMGQEVILRCVPISNHLYFYWYRQILGQKVEFLVSFYNNEISEKSEIFDDQFSVERPDGSNFTLKIRSTKLEDSAMYFCASSFREYGYTFGSGTRLTVV.

This clone came up once. The chain is built from TRBV28 and TRBJ2-5; TRBD1 or TRBD2 may be the D gene (6 bases each). V lost 7 bases and J lost 5, with 11 bases in between. The CDR3 is made up of 12 amino acids. Looked up from germline, CDR1 is MDHEN and CDR2 is SYDVKM. The CDR3 loop is CASNRGQETQYF. The CDR3 DNA sequence: TGTGCCAGCAACCGGGGGCAGGAGACCCAGTACTTC. Combining the CDR3 with reference TRBV28 and TRBJ2-5 gives the whole variable domain DVKVTQSSRYLVKRTGEKVFLECVQDMDHENMFWYRQDPGLGLRLIYFSYDVKMKEKGDIPEGYSVSREKKERFSLILESASTNQTSMYLCASNRGQETQYFGPGTRLLVL.

For this clone: Its ends do not fully match the called genes, so a read error is possible. This chain connects TRBV7-7 to TRBJ2-5; D gene uncertain. The CDR3 has 15 residues. CDR1 and CDR2 (germline): SSHAT, FNYEAQ (reference sequence). The CDR3 DNA reads TGTGCTAGCAGCTTAGTTGGCGGTTCCCAAGAGACCCAGTACTTC. It specifies CASSLVGGSQETQYF.

In its sample, this clone was seen many times. The CDR3 is CASSGGGFGSGNTIYF. Written as DNA, the CDR3 is TGTGCCAGCAGCGGAGGCGGGTTCGGGTCTGGAAACACCATATATTTT. The chain has TRBV9 and TRBJ1-3; D call uncertain. V lost 3 bases and J 1 base, leaving 14 bases between the germline ends. Germline CDR1 reads SGDLS; CDR2 reads YYNGEE. The CDR3 spans 16 residues.

On this clone: The same CDR3 can be traced to other DNA sequences in this sample. The rearrangement joins TRBV5-1 to TRBJ2-5; 10 nucleotides align to TRBD1. With V trimmed by 4 bases and J by 2 bases, 8 bases remained unmatched. Germline V gene data show CDR1 as SGHRS and CDR2 as YFSETQ. The CDR3 totals 16 residues. CDR3 loop: CASSPTGTGVQETQYF. As DNA, the CDR3 is TGCGCCAGCAGCCCCACCGGGACAGGGGTTCAAGAGACCCAGTACTTC.

This clone was picked up a small number of times. This chain connects TRBV11-3 to TRBJ2-7; TRBD2 matches at 7 bases. The V gene end was trimmed by 8 bases and the J gene end by 1 base; junction bases not matched to a gene: 11. Germline CDR1 SGHNT, CDR2 YENEEA. CDR3 length equals 15 residues. CDR3 protein: CASASRGTTSYEQYF. The CDR3 DNA is TGTGCCAGCGCATCCCGGGGGACTACGTCCTACGAGCAGTACTTC.

The genes are TRBV10-3 and TRBJ2-1; D is perhaps TRBD1 or TRBD2 (6 bases each). The V and J ends lost 4 bases and 0 bases respectively, with 13 bases between them. CDR3 length: 16 amino acids. CDR1 and CDR2 (germline): ENHRY, SYGVKD. In nucleotides, the CDR3 is TGTGCCATCAGTGTGGGAGGAGGGGGCTCCTACAATGAGCAGTTCTTC. Residues: CAISVGGGGSYNEQFF.